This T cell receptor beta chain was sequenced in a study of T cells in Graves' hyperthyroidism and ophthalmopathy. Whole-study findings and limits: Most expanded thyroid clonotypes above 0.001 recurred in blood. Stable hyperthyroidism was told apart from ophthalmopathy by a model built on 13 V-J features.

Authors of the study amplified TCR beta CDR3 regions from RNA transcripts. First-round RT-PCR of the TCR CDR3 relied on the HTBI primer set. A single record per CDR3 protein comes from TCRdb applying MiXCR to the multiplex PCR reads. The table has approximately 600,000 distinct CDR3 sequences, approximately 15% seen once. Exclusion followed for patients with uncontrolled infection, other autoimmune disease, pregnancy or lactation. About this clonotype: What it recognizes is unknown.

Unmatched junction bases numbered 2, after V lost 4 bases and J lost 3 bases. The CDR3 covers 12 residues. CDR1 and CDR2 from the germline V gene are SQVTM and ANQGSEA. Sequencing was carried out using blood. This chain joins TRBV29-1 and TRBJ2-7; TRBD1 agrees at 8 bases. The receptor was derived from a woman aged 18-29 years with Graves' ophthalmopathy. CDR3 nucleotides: TGCAGCGTTGTACAGGGGGTCTACGAGCAGTACTTC. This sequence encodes CSVVQGVYEQYF.